This T cell receptor beta chain was profiled in a study of blood T cell repertoires in COVID-19 (dated by TCRdb to about 2020). Context from the whole study: Samples from collaborators originated in the United States, Italy and Spain and spanned both the acute and convalescent phases of COVID-19. The prospective study material was composed of cDNA or gDNA derived from T cells, B-cell-depleted T cells, or PBMCs. The dataset comprised deeply sampled blood TCRbeta repertoires from subjects exposed to, actively infected with, or recovered from COVID-19. The repertoires were released in a freely available public database meant as a resource for research on the immune response to SARS-CoV-2. Samples were obtained from the ongoing ImmuneRACE study (first 160 participants) and from roughly 1,300 subjects provided by 6 global collaborators. Sample metadata almost always included a de-identified subject ID, COVID-19 status, age in years and sex. Where HLA class I and class II types were available, the types were taken from metadata supplied by the sample provider, not from assay-based typing.

Based on the germline V gene, the CDR1 and CDR2 sequences are KGHSH and LQKENI. At the junction V is shortened by 2 bases and J by 8 bases, with 12 bases in between. Including the terminal cysteine and phenylalanine, the CDR3 comprises 13 residues. Solely the CDR3 DNA is kept, with 39 bases framed from the first base. Collaborating institutions collected whole blood in K2EDTA tubes following their own protocols. For TCRbeta analysis, collaborators shipped samples as frozen whole blood, isolated PBMCs, or DNA extracted from either of those sample types. As for this clone: Its specific antigen is unknown. Base qualities are not recorded, but no much larger clone differs from it by a single base.

TCRbeta CDR3 regions were amplified from genomic DNA by means of the immunoSEQ Assay, a bias-controlled multiplex PCR. In the source study's methods: The number of nucleated cells in each sample was estimated from the amplification of reference gene primers within the assay. To quantify the absolute abundance of each unique TCRbeta CDR3 rearrangement, sequence reads were collapsed and filtered. Productive Simpson clonality was computed per sample as the square root of Simpson's diversity index over productive rearrangements. Entries here come from immuneACCESS through TCRdb and include only in-frame sequences with V and J called. Some clones fail to appear in such tables; in the studies checked, an unresolved V gene covers under half of the shortfall, and the cause of the remainder is unknown. V and J calls and clone size are as listed in that table; D and trimming were resolved from the DNA. The sample contains 400,000 to 550,000 clones, 75% to 90% of them found a single time. Jointly, the top ten make up around 4.4% of the sample.

Results and caveats for the whole study, not just this receptor: How much clinical and demographic metadata was included differed by source and by participant, and the metadata was provided uncurated.

Material for sequencing was peripheral blood. The TCR originated in a woman in her thirties with acute or convalescent COVID-19. This receptor chain uses TRBV18 and TRBJ1-2; a confident D gene designation cannot be given. Here is the DNA: TGTGCCAGCTCACCAGACGTGCTAGAGGGCTACACCTTC. Its translation is CASSPDVLEGYTF.